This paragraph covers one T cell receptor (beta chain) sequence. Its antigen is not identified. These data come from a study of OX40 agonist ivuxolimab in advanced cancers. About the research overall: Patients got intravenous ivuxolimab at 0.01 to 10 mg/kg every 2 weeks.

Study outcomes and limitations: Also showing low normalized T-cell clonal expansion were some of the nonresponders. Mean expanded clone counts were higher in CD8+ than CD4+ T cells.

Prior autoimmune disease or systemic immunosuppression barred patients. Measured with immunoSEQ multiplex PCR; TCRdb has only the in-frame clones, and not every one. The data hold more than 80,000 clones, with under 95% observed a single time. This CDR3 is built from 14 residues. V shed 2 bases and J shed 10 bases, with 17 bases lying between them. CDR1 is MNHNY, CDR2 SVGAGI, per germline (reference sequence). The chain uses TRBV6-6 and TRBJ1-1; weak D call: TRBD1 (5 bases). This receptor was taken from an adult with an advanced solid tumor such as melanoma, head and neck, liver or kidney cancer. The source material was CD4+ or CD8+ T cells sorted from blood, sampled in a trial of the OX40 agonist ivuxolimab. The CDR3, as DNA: TGTGCCAGCAGTTACGCCCGGGACCCGAGAAGAGCTTTCTTT. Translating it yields CASSYARDPRRAFF.